A selection of T cell receptor beta chains follows, all from one sample in a study of T cell repertoires in cytomegalovirus infection. These TCRs' antigens remain unknown. Each CDR3 protein gets one entry after TCRdb re-called the reads with MiXCR. The repertoire has approximately 990,000 distinct CDR3 sequences, more than 25% of them found once; the top ten carry more than 12%. Sequencing was performed on cultured CD8+ T cells from PBMCs, taken from culture after CMV antigen stimulation. These receptors were collected from a human donor in good health (CMV status not recorded). Some clones in this sample may be carry-over from other donors' samples. The CDR3 runs from the conserved cysteine through the conserved F or W. A D gene is named only where the DNA matches it firmly. Only some rows state a clone size, as once, few, many or a class for expanded clones.

V	D	J	size	CDR3	DNA
TRBV7-8	-	TRBJ1-2	few	CASSYTFPLRDILNYGYTF	TGTGCCAGCAGCTATACGTTCCCTCTACGAGACATTTTGAACTATGGCTACACCTTC
TRBV14	-	TRBJ2-3	few	CASSPRGGPADTQYF	TGTGCCAGCAGCCCGAGGGGGGGCCCCGCAGATACGCAGTATTTT
TRBV7-8	TRBD1	TRBJ1-2	few	CASSLGDRDFIYGYTF	TGTGCCAGCAGCTTAGGGGACAGGGATTTTATTTATGGCTACACCTTC
TRBV24-1	-	TRBJ2-2	-	CATSDSTGRPTNTGELFF	TGTGCCACCAGTGACTCTACAGGGCGACCCACGAACACCGGGGAGCTGTTTTTT
TRBV7-8	-	TRBJ1-3	many	CASSFQGAPGNTIYF	TGTGCCAGCAGCTTTCAAGGGGCGCCTGGAAACACCATATATTTT
TRBV4-3	-	TRBJ1-1	-	CASSQEYRQRRNTDTEAFF	TGCGCCAGCAGCCAAGAGTACCGTCAGAGAAGAAACACCGACACTGAAGCTTTCTTT
TRBV7-2	-	TRBJ1-3	-	CASSQDSGAGNTIYF	TGTGCCAGCAGCCAAGACTCGGGGGCTGGAAACACCATATATTTT
TRBV27	TRBD1	TRBJ1-6	few	CASSLTRSFWTGTFDDSPLHF	TGTGCCAGCAGTTTAACCCGATCTTTTTGGACAGGCACTTTTGATGATTCACCCCTCCACTTT
TRBV6-6	-	TRBJ1-2	-	CASSPPGPSYGYTF	TGTGCCAGCAGTCCTCCGGGACCATCCTATGGCTACACCTTC
TRBV6-6	-	TRBJ1-4	few	CASSYSSRGVEKLFF	TGTGCCAGCAGTTACTCGAGCAGGGGTGTCGAGAAACTGTTTTTT
TRBV7-6	TRBD2	TRBJ2-3	-	CASSLSLAGGDTDTQYF	TGTGCCAGCAGCTTGTCACTAGCGGGTGGAGACACAGATACGCAGTATTTT
TRBV29-1	-	TRBJ2-2	-	CSVERGGSHTGELFF	TGCAGCGTTGAGCGAGGGGGGAGTCACACCGGGGAGCTGTTTTTT
TRBV4-3	TRBD1	TRBJ1-4	-	CASSQGGQGNEKLFF	TGCGCCAGCAGCCAAGGGGGACAGGGGAATGAAAAACTGTTTTTT
TRBV19	-	TRBJ2-1	few	CASTAGFSSYNEQFF	TGTGCCAGTACCGCAGGTTTTAGCTCCTACAATGAGCAGTTCTTC
TRBV7-6	-	TRBJ1-2	-	CASSLGSSWWGYTF	TGTGCCAGCAGCTTAGGCTCGTCCTGGTGGGGCTACACCTTC
TRBV9	-	TRBJ1-5	-	CASSVDGAFNQPQHF	TGTGCCAGCAGCGTAGACGGGGCCTTCAATCAGCCCCAGCATTTT
TRBV11-2	-	TRBJ1-2	few	CASSRDNTPAYGYTF	TGTGCCAGCAGTCGGGACAACACCCCCGCCTATGGCTACACCTTC
TRBV29-1	TRBD1	TRBJ2-3	-	CSVDETGGDTDTQYF	TGCAGCGTTGATGAGACAGGGGGCGACACAGATACGCAGTATTTT
TRBV7-9	TRBD1	TRBJ2-5	many	CASSLAGQGAETQYF	TGTGCCAGCAGCTTAGCTGGACAGGGGGCCGAGACCCAGTACTTC
TRBV7-8	-	TRBJ2-3	many	CASSTGRGTDTQYF	TGTGCCAGCAGCACAGGGAGAGGGACAGATACGCAGTATTTT
TRBV25-1	TRBD1	TRBJ2-5	few	CASSEGPGQRETQYF	TGTGCCAGCAGTGAAGGGCCGGGACAGCGGGAGACCCAGTACTTC
TRBV7-9	-	TRBJ1-6	few	CASSRTDYNSPLHF	TGTGCCAGCAGTCGGACTGATTATAATTCACCCCTCCACTTT
TRBV6-2/TRBV6-3	TRBD2	TRBJ2-1	-	CASSPRRDYLYNEQFF	TGTGCCAGCAGTCCCCGCCGGGACTACCTTTACAATGAGCAGTTCTTC
TRBV4-3	TRBD2	TRBJ2-3	few	CASSQDWSGGAADTQYF	TGCGCCAGCAGCCAAGATTGGAGCGGGGGGGCCGCAGATACGCAGTATTTT
TRBV29-1	-	TRBJ1-5	few	CSVTENQPQHF	TGCAGCGTTACAGAAAATCAGCCCCAGCATTTT
TRBV13	TRBD1	TRBJ2-1	many	CASSPDRGSYNEQFF	TGCGCCAGCAGCCCTGACAGGGGGTCCTACAATGAGCAGTTCTTC
TRBV7-9	-	TRBJ2-5	many	CASSLPSQGGETQYF	TGTGCCAGCAGCTTACCCTCCCAGGGAGGAGAGACCCAGTACTTC
TRBV7-9	-	TRBJ1-5	-	CASSQGGGNRPQHF	TGTGCCAGCAGCCAAGGAGGGGGGAATCGGCCCCAGCATTTT
TRBV12-3/TRBV12-4	-	TRBJ2-3	-	CAVGLQGGTDTQYF	TGTGCAGTGGGGCTACAGGGTGGCACAGATACGCAGTATTTT
TRBV6-2/TRBV6-3	TRBD1	TRBJ2-2	once	CASSYAPDRESVFSGELFF	TGTGCCAGCAGTTACGCCCCGGACAGGGAGAGCGTGTTCTCCGGGGAGCTGTTTTTT
TRBV6-1	TRBD1	TRBJ1-2	few	CASSEWTGGSNYGYTF	TGTGCCAGCAGTGAGTGGACAGGGGGATCTAACTATGGCTACACCTTC
TRBV28	TRBD2	TRBJ2-2	few	CASSGSGGAYTGELFF	TGTGCCAGCAGTGGAAGCGGGGGGGCATACACCGGGGAGCTGTTTTTT
TRBV15	TRBD1	TRBJ2-7	-	CATSRVGQVYEQYF	TGTGCCACCAGCAGGGTAGGACAGGTCTACGAGCAGTACTTC
TRBV7-2	-	TRBJ2-7	few	CASTREGTGYEQYF	TGTGCCAGCACCCGAGAGGGTACGGGTTACGAGCAGTACTTC
TRBV7-9	-	TRBJ1-5	-	CASSLEGTDSNQPQHF	TGTGCCAGCAGCCTGGAAGGGACGGATAGCAATCAGCCCCAGCATTTT
TRBV12-3/TRBV12-4	TRBD2	TRBJ2-3	many	CASSLSGGARDTQYF	TGTGCCAGCAGCTTGAGCGGGGGGGCCAGAGATACGCAGTATTTT
TRBV29-1	-	TRBJ1-4	few	CSVGRMGANEKLFF	TGCAGCGTTGGCAGGATGGGGGCTAATGAAAAACTGTTTTTT
TRBV6-1	TRBD2	TRBJ2-7	-	CASSRLAEAYEQYF	TGTGCCAGCTCGAGACTAGCGGAAGCCTACGAGCAGTACTTC
TRBV12-5	-	TRBJ1-4	-	CASGIGLMNEKLFF	TGTGCTAGTGGTATCGGATTAATGAATGAAAAACTGTTTTTT
TRBV20-1	-	TRBJ2-3	few	CSAINKEGWTDTQYF	TGCAGTGCTATCAATAAAGAGGGTTGGACAGATACGCAGTATTTT
TRBV10-2	-	TRBJ2-7	-	CASTGNPVSYEQYF	TGCGCCAGCACCGGAAATCCCGTGTCCTACGAGCAGTACTTC
TRBV29-1	TRBD2	TRBJ2-2	few	CSVEGLVNLGELFF	TGCAGCGTTGAGGGACTAGTGAATCTCGGGGAGCTGTTTTTT
TRBV2	-	TRBJ2-2	-	CVSSEATGVNTGELFF	TGTGTCAGCAGTGAAGCTACGGGGGTTAACACCGGGGAGCTGTTTTTT
TRBV6-1	TRBD1	TRBJ1-5	few	CASRRYRGGSNQPQHF	TGTGCCAGCAGACGATACAGGGGTGGAAGCAATCAGCCCCAGCATTTT
TRBV4-3	-	TRBJ2-2	-	CASSQRPSTGELFF	TGCGCCAGCAGCCAGAGACCGTCCACCGGGGAGCTGTTTTTT
TRBV19	-	TRBJ1-2	few	CASSQSGTSNYGYTF	TGTGCCAGTAGTCAATCCGGGACGTCAAACTATGGCTACACCTTC
TRBV12-3/TRBV12-4	-	TRBJ1-3	-	CASSLVGWGPGNTIYF	TGTGCCAGCAGTTTAGTCGGATGGGGACCGGGAAACACCATATATTTT
TRBV7-6	TRBD1	TRBJ2-2	-	CASSFSGTGNTGGLFF	TGTGCCAGCAGCTTCTCCGGGACAGGGAACACCGGGGGGCTGTTTTTT
TRBV19	-	TRBJ2-4	-	CASSLTRGGQRAKNIQYF	TGTGCCAGTAGCCTAACGAGAGGGGGGCAGAGGGCCAAAAACATTCAGTACTTC
TRBV7-2	-	TRBJ1-2	many	CASSLGTVLYGYTF	TGTGCCAGCAGCTTAGGGACAGTCCTCTATGGCTACACCTTC
TRBV20-1	TRBD2	TRBJ2-2	few	CSARWGGEGGTGELFF	TGCAGTGCTAGATGGGGGGGAGAGGGCGGCACCGGGGAGCTGTTTTTT
TRBV7-4	TRBD1	TRBJ1-2	many	CASSYLQGAGYGYTF	TGTGCCAGCAGTTACCTACAGGGGGCTGGCTATGGCTACACCTTC
TRBV12-3/TRBV12-4	-	TRBJ2-1	-	CASIPAPIYNEQFF	TGTGCCAGCATCCCGGCCCCTATATACAATGAGCAGTTCTTC